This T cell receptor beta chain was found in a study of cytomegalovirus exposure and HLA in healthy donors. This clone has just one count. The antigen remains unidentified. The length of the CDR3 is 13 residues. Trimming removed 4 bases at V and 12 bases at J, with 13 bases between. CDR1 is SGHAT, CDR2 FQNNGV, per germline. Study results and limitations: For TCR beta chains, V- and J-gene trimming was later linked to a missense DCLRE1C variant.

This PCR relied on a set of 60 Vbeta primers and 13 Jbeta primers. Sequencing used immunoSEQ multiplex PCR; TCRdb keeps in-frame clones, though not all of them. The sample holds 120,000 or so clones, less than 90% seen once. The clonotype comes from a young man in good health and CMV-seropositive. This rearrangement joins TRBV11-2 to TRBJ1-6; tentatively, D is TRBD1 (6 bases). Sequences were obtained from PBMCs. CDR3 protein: CASSYQGRGPLHF. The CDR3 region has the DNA TGTGCCAGCAGCTATCAGGGCAGGGGACCCCTCCACTTT.